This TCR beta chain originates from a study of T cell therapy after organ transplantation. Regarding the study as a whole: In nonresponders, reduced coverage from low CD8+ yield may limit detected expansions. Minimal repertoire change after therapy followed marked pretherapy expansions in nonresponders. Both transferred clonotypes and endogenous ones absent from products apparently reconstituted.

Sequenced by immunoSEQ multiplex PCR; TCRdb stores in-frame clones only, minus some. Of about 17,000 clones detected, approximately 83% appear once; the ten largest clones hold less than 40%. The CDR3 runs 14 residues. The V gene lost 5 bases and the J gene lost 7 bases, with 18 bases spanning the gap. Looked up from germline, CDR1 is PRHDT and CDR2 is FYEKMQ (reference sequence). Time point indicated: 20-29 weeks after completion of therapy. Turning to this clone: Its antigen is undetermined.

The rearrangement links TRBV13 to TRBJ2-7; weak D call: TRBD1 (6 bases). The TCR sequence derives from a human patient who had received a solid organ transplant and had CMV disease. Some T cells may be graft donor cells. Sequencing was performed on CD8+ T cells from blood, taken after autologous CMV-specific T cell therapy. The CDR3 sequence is CASSPLGRGGEQYF. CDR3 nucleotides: TGTGCCAGCAGCCCTTTGGGCAGGGGTGGAGAGCAGTACTTC.